This T cell receptor (beta chain) was profiled in a study of OX40 agonist ivuxolimab in advanced cancers. Study overall: It was permissible to have had prior anti-PD-1, anti-PD-L1 or anti-CTLA-4 therapy, and around 41% had some. Partial responses were achieved by three patients, of whom one had hepatocellular carcinoma and two had cutaneous melanoma. Study-level results: The antigen specificity of the peripheral T cells (those that were expanded) was not determined. The CD4+ and CD8+ T cells in the blood had expanded clonally by week 6 at 0.1 to 3.0 mg/kg.

This table comes from immunoSEQ multiplex PCR, and its TCRdb copy is limited to in-frame clones, with some not included. The table has about 45,000 clones, 80% seen once. This CDR3 has 16 residues. J lost 6 bases, V lost 2 bases, and 7 bases had no gene match. CDR1 and CDR2 (germline): PRHDT, FYEKMQ (reference sequence). This clone was detected once. Its target is not known. The input for sequencing was CD4+ or CD8+ T cells sorted from blood, taken in a trial of the OX40 agonist ivuxolimab. The chain employs TRBV13 and TRBJ1-6; TRBD1 agrees at 7 bases. This clonotype was sampled from an adult with an advanced solid tumor such as melanoma, head and neck, liver or kidney cancer. The chain's CDR3 is CASSLSMGQFNSPLHF. As DNA, the CDR3 is TGTGCCAGCAGCTTAAGTATGGGACAGTTTAATTCACCCCTCCACTTT.